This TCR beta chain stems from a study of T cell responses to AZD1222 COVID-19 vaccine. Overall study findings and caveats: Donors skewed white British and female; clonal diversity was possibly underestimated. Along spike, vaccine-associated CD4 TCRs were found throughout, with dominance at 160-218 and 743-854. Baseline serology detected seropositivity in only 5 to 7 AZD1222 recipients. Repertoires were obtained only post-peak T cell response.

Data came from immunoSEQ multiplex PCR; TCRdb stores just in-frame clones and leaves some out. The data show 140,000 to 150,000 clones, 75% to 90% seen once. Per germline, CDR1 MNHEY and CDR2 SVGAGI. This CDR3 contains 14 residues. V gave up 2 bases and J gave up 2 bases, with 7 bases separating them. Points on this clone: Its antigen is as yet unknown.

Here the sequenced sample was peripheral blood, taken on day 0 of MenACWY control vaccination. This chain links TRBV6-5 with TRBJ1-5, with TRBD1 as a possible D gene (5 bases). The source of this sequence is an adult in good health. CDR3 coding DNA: TGTGCCAGCAGTTACCTGGGGGGCAATCAGCCCCAGCATTTT. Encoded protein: CASSYLGGNQPQHF.